This is a list of T cell receptor beta chains from one sample in a study of shared T cell receptors in the human thymus. Assay used: immunoSEQ multiplex PCR; TCRdb lists only in-frame clones, some missing. Of hundreds of thousands of clones in the sample, roughly 86% were seen once. The same sample was also studied in work on human thymus T cells.

The sample comprised thymocytes. The receptor set was obtained from a boy less than two years old with a congenital heart defect. CDR3s include the opening cysteine and the closing phenylalanine or tryptophan. The D gene is left open where the match is weak. Some rows have no size entry. The others give once, few or many, or a class for an expanded clone.

NA TRBJ2-1 NA TRBV5-1 TGCGCCAGCAGCTGGAGGTCCGGACTGCCGAGCTCCTACAATGAGCAGTTCTTC CASSWRSGLPSSYNEQFF
NA TRBJ2-1 NA TRBV6-5 TGTGCCAGCAGTTCTCTAACAGGGAGTGGGAACAATGAGCAGTTCTTC CASSSLTGSGNNEQFF
NA TRBJ2-1 once TRBV6-1 TGTGCCACCGGGGGGGACAGGGTGATCTACAATGAGCAGTTCTTC CATGGDRVIYNEQFF
NA TRBJ1-1 NA TRBV11-2 TGTGCCAGCTCAAGGGGAGGGCGACTCACTGAAGCTTTCTTT CASSRGGRLTEAFF
TRBD1 TRBJ2-2 NA TRBV27 TGTGCCAGCAGTTTAGGGACAGGGCCCTCGAACACCGGGGAGCTGTTTTTT CASSLGTGPSNTGELFF
NA TRBJ1-1 NA TRBV6-6 TGTGCCAGCAGTCGAGGAAACACTGAAGCTTTCTTT CASSRGNTEAFF
NA TRBJ2-2 NA TRBV15 TGTGCCACCAGCAGAGATCATACTAGGGGGGGGGCGGGGAACGGGGAGCTGTTTTTT CATSRDHTRGGAGNGELFF
NA TRBJ1-1 NA TRBV27 TGTGCCAGCAGGAAAGAAGGGCTAACCCCTCGCGGGGACACTGAAGCTTTCTTT CASRKEGLTPRGDTEAFF
TRBD2 TRBJ2-7 NA TRBV28 TGTGCCAGCAGTCCAACTAGCGGGAGTCCCTACGAGCAGTACTTC CASSPTSGSPYEQYF
NA TRBJ1-1 once TRBV2 TGTGCCAGCAGCGGGGTTTTGGTGGATGCTTTCTTT CASSGVLVDAFF
TRBD1 TRBJ2-7 once TRBV6-1 TGTGCCAGCAGTCGGGTGACAGGGGGCCCTTACGAGCAGTACTTC CASSRVTGGPYEQYF
NA TRBJ1-5 NA TRBV28 TGTGCCAGCAATCTACAGGGTGAGGGCAATCAGCCCCAGCATTTT CASNLQGEGNQPQHF
NA TRBJ2-7 once TRBV28 TGTGCCAGCAGCCTAATAGCGGCCTCCTACGAGCAGTACTTC CASSLIAASYEQYF
NA TRBJ2-2 once TRBV5-1 TGCGCCAGCAGCTATAGACTAGTGGACACCGGGGAGCTGTTTTTT CASSYRLVDTGELFF
TRBD2 TRBJ2-3 NA TRBV7-6 TGTGCCAGCAGCCCTAGGGAGGAAGCTAGCGGGGGGGACACAGATACGCAGTATTTT CASSPREEASGGDTDTQYF
TRBD2 TRBJ2-3 NA TRBV2 TGTGCCAGCAGAGGGGTAGCGGGAGATACGCAGTATTTT CASRGVAGDTQYF
NA TRBJ2-2 NA TRBV27 TGTGCCAGCAGTTTAGGGGGGTGGAAAAAAACCGGGGAGCTGTTTTTT CASSLGGWKKTGELFF
TRBD2 TRBJ2-1 NA TRBV27 TGTGCCAGCAGTTTGGGTCGGGGGGGGTCCGACAATGAGCAGTTCTTC CASSLGRGGSDNEQFF
TRBD1 TRBJ2-1 NA TRBV4-3 TGCGCCAGCAGCCAACCCCCATTGGGCAGGGGGATCTACAATGAGCAGTTCTTC CASSQPPLGRGIYNEQFF
TRBD1 TRBJ2-1 NA TRBV2 TGTGCCAGCAGTGAAGCGCTTGGGGGACAGGAGTCCCCCTACAATGAGCAGTTCTTC CASSEALGGQESPYNEQFF
NA TRBJ1-1 NA TRBV10-3 TGTGCCATCAAGAGAGGTCCGAACACTGAAGCTTTCTTT CAIKRGPNTEAFF
TRBD2 TRBJ2-4 NA TRBV27 TGTGCCAGCAGTTTATCGGCTAGCGGGAGGACCAAAAACATTCAGTACTTC CASSLSASGRTKNIQYF
NA TRBJ2-7 NA TRBV28 TGTGCCAGCAGTCCACTAGGGAGTGAAATGAGTAGCTCCTACGAGCAGTACTTC CASSPLGSEMSSSYEQYF
TRBD1 TRBJ2-7 NA TRBV28 TGTGCCAGCAATCCTACTCCCGGGACAGGGGCTCACGAGCAGTACTTC CASNPTPGTGAHEQYF
NA TRBJ2-7 NA TRBV28 TGTGCCAGCAAGAGCGCCCGTCTCTCCTACGAGCAGTACTTC CASKSARLSYEQYF
NA TRBJ1-5 NA TRBV5-6 TGTGCCAGCAGCTTGGCAGGGTACTATAGCAATCAGCCCCAGCATTTT CASSLAGYYSNQPQHF
NA TRBJ2-7 NA TRBV4-3 TGCGCCAGCAGCCAAGTCCCAGGAGGAATTAGTGAGCAGTACTTC CASSQVPGGISEQYF
TRBD2 TRBJ2-7 NA TRBV11-2 TGTGCCAGCAGCGAACTAGCGTCGAGCTCCTACGAGCAGTACTTC CASSELASSSYEQYF
TRBD1 TRBJ1-6 NA TRBV18 TGTGCCAGCTCACCACCCCTTGCGACAGGGGCTGGTCGATCACCCCTCCACTTT CASSPPLATGAGRSPLHF
NA TRBJ2-7 NA TRBV4-2 TGTGCCAGCAGCCAAGAACGGGAGACCTACGAGCAGTACTTC CASSQERETYEQYF
NA TRBJ2-7 NA TRBV2 TGTGCCAGCAGATACTCCGGGGGTCCGCGGGACCAACGAGCCTACGAGCAGTACTTC CASRYSGGPRDQRAYEQYF
TRBD1 TRBJ1-5 NA TRBV29-1 TGCAGCGTTGGGGACAGGAATCGGCCCCAGCATTTT CSVGDRNRPQHF
NA TRBJ1-1 NA TRBV4-2 TGTGCCAGCAGCCAAGTATCTCTTAAGACGGGGAACACTGAAGCTTTCTTT CASSQVSLKTGNTEAFF
TRBD2 TRBJ2-1 NA TRBV2 TGTGCCAGCAGCCGGACTAGCGGGGGGGCCCGCAATGAGCAGTTCTTC CASSRTSGGARNEQFF
TRBD2 TRBJ2-7 NA TRBV28 TGTGCCAGCAGCCACCCGGGACTAGACTACGAGCAGTACTTC CASSHPGLDYEQYF
NA TRBJ1-1 NA TRBV28 TGTGCCAGCAGTTTCGCAGGTAGGAACACTGAAGCTTTCTTT CASSFAGRNTEAFF
NA TRBJ1-5 NA TRBV28 TGTGCCAGCAGTTTATCCCCTCCACAGGGTGTCCGGCAGCCCCAGCATTTT CASSLSPPQGVRQPQHF
NA TRBJ2-2 NA TRBV28 TGTGCCAGCAGTCCACAGGGCACCGGGGAGCTGTTTTTT CASSPQGTGELFF
TRBD2 TRBJ2-5 NA TRBV4-3 TGCGCCAGCAGCCAAGGGGGTCTACCGGGACTAGCGGACCAAGAGACCCAGTACTTC CASSQGGLPGLADQETQYF
NA TRBJ2-7 once TRBV6-5 TGTGCCACCCAGAGGGCACACGAGCAGTACTTC CATQRAHEQYF
NA TRBJ1-5 NA TRBV27 TGTGCCAGCAGTTTACGGGCAGGGTATAGCAATCAGCCCCAGCATTTT CASSLRAGYSNQPQHF
TRBD1 TRBJ1-5 NA TRBV19 TGTGCCAGTAGTATAGATGAAGGGGGCGCCAAGAGACAGCCCCAGCATTTT CASSIDEGGAKRQPQHF
TRBD1 TRBJ1-5 NA TRBV15 TGTGCCACCAGCAGAGACCCACAGGGGGGAGATCAGCCCCAGCATTTT CATSRDPQGGDQPQHF
NA TRBJ2-7 NA TRBV5-1 TGCGCCAGCAGCTTGATCGAGCCCTACGAGCAGTACTTC CASSLIEPYEQYF
NA TRBJ2-7 NA TRBV5-1 TGCGCCAGCAGCTCTTCCTACGAGCAGTACTTC CASSSSYEQYF
NA TRBJ2-3 NA TRBV4-2 TGTGCCAGCAGCACTAGGGAGGCCCCGACAAACCGGGATACGCAGTATTTT CASSTREAPTNRDTQYF
TRBD1 TRBJ1-1 once TRBV9 TGTGCCAGCAGCGTAGATTACGAGGGACAGCGTGATACTTTCTTT CASSVDYEGQRDTFF
TRBD2 TRBJ2-2 NA TRBV30 TGTGCCTGGAGCCGGCCCCCCACCGGGGCTAGCGGGGCCCGATTGAACACCGGGGAGCTGTTTTTT CAWSRPPTGASGARLNTGELFF
TRBD1 TRBJ1-6 NA TRBV28 TGTGCCAGCAGGTGGGACAGGAATTCACCCCTCCACTTT CASRWDRNSPLHF
NA TRBJ1-5 few TRBV4-3 TGCGCCAGCAGCCAAGTTTACAATCAGCCCCAGCATTTT CASSQVYNQPQHF
NA TRBJ2-1 NA TRBV2 TGTGCCAGCAGCGTAATCGTGGGCGGGGACTCCTACAATGAGCAGTTCTTC CASSVIVGGDSYNEQFF
TRBD2 TRBJ2-1 NA TRBV19 TGTGCCAGTAGTATCGGAAGCCCGGGACTAGCGGGGAGCTCCTACAATGAGCAGTTCTTC CASSIGSPGLAGSSYNEQFF
TRBD1 TRBJ1-4 NA TRBV4-3 TGCGCCAGCAGCCAAGCCTTGGACAGGGTAGCTAATGAAAAACTGTTTTTT CASSQALDRVANEKLFF
NA TRBJ2-2 NA TRBV19 TGTGCCAGTAGTGTGGAGGCCGGGGAGCTGTTTTTT CASSVEAGELFF